This is a list of T cell receptor beta chains from one sample in a study of PD-1 blockade in classical Hodgkin lymphoma. Sequenced by immunoSEQ multiplex PCR; TCRdb stores in-frame clones only, minus some. The sample gives fewer than 8,000 clones, 70% to 90% of which show up once; roughly 41% is in the top ten. The specimen comprised peripheral blood mononuclear cells (PBMCs), sampled before the second cycle of nivolumab. These receptors all stem from a human donor with classical Hodgkin lymphoma. Each CDR3 is given with its conserved first and last residue. The order of the fields is clone size, J gene, D gene, V gene, CDR3 protein, CDR3 DNA. The D gene is left open where the match is weak. Only some rows state a clone size, as once, few, many or a class for expanded clones.

clone_size: .; j_call: TRBJ1-1; d_call: .; v_call: TRBV27; cdr3_aa: CASSPQQGLNTEAFF; cdr3_nt: TGTGCCAGCAGTCCCCAACAGGGCTTGAACACTGAAGCTTTCTTT
clone_size: few; j_call: TRBJ1-6; d_call: .; v_call: TRBV5-1; cdr3_aa: CASSLLSPMNSPLHF; cdr3_nt: TGCGCCAGCAGCTTATTAAGCCCGATGAATTCACCCCTCCACTTT
clone_size: .; j_call: TRBJ1-2; d_call: TRBD1; v_call: TRBV11-2; cdr3_aa: CASSSDRVNGYTF; cdr3_nt: TGTGCCAGCAGCTCCGACAGGGTAAACGGCTACACCTTC
clone_size: .; j_call: TRBJ1-2; d_call: .; v_call: TRBV5-1; cdr3_aa: CASSLLGRGYGYTF; cdr3_nt: TGCGCCAGCAGCTTGCTGGGACGTGGCTATGGCTACACCTTC
clone_size: .; j_call: TRBJ1-3; d_call: TRBD1; v_call: TRBV10-3; cdr3_aa: CAISDLGQGPYSGNTIYF; cdr3_nt: TGTGCCATCAGTGATCTGGGACAGGGTCCTTACTCTGGAAACACCATATATTTT
clone_size: .; j_call: TRBJ2-1; d_call: TRBD1; v_call: TRBV10-3; cdr3_aa: CAIRGQGNEQFF; cdr3_nt: TGTGCCATCAGGGGACAGGGAAATGAGCAGTTCTTC
clone_size: .; j_call: TRBJ2-2; d_call: TRBD2; v_call: TRBV7-9; cdr3_aa: CASSGLGTSGSGELFF; cdr3_nt: TGTGCCAGCAGCGGACTAGGGACTAGCGGGTCTGGGGAGCTGTTTTTT
clone_size: .; j_call: TRBJ2-1; d_call: .; v_call: TRBV19; cdr3_aa: CASNMRLEEREQFF; cdr3_nt: TGTGCCAGTAACATGAGGCTGGAGGAACGAGAGCAGTTCTTC
clone_size: .; j_call: TRBJ1-3; d_call: .; v_call: TRBV12-2; cdr3_aa: CASRPVGTGNTIYF; cdr3_nt: .
clone_size: .; j_call: TRBJ2-3; d_call: .; v_call: TRBV18; cdr3_aa: CASSPSTDTQYF; cdr3_nt: TGTGCCAGCTCCCCCAGCACAGATACGCAGTATTTT
clone_size: .; j_call: TRBJ1-1; d_call: .; v_call: TRBV7-9; cdr3_aa: CASSFGYATEAFF; cdr3_nt: TGTGCCAGCAGCTTCGGGTACGCCACTGAAGCTTTCTTT
clone_size: .; j_call: TRBJ2-2; d_call: TRBD1; v_call: TRBV5-1; cdr3_aa: CASSLDRVPNTGELFF; cdr3_nt: TGCGCCAGCAGTCTTGACAGGGTTCCTAACACCGGGGAGCTGTTTTTT
clone_size: .; j_call: TRBJ2-3; d_call: TRBD2; v_call: TRBV10-2; cdr3_aa: CASRGTSGTDTQYF; cdr3_nt: TGCGCCAGCAGAGGGACTAGCGGCACAGATACGCAGTATTTT
clone_size: .; j_call: TRBJ2-2; d_call: .; v_call: TRBV9; cdr3_aa: CASTLGAGGELFF; cdr3_nt: TGTGCCAGCACCTTGGGGGCGGGCGGGGAGCTGTTTTTT
clone_size: .; j_call: TRBJ2-5; d_call: TRBD1; v_call: TRBV7-9; cdr3_aa: CASSQGQGGGETQYF; cdr3_nt: TGTGCCAGCAGCCAAGGACAGGGGGGCGGAGAGACCCAGTACTTC
clone_size: .; j_call: TRBJ1-6; d_call: .; v_call: TRBV9; cdr3_aa: CASSVGTYNSPLHF; cdr3_nt: TGTGCCAGCAGCGTAGGGACATATAATTCACCCCTCCACTTT
clone_size: .; j_call: TRBJ1-6; d_call: TRBD1; v_call: TRBV6-5; cdr3_aa: CASRETGGLNSPLHF; cdr3_nt: TGTGCCAGCAGGGAGACAGGGGGCCTCAATTCACCCCTCCACTTT
clone_size: .; j_call: TRBJ2-3; d_call: TRBD1; v_call: TRBV5-1; cdr3_aa: CASSNRGWADTQYF; cdr3_nt: TGCGCCAGCAGCAACAGGGGATGGGCAGATACGCAGTATTTT
clone_size: .; j_call: TRBJ2-5; d_call: .; v_call: TRBV7-2; cdr3_aa: CASSLGPTSGETQYF; cdr3_nt: TGTGCCAGCAGTCTGGGACCGACAAGTGGAGAGACCCAGTACTTC
clone_size: .; j_call: TRBJ1-1; d_call: .; v_call: TRBV15; cdr3_aa: CATSREQTLSTEAFF; cdr3_nt: TGTGCCACCAGCAGAGAGCAGACTCTAAGCACTGAAGCTTTCTTT
clone_size: .; j_call: TRBJ2-1; d_call: TRBD1; v_call: TRBV5-1; cdr3_aa: CASSSDRGNNEQFF; cdr3_nt: TGCGCCAGCAGCTCGGACAGGGGAAACAATGAGCAGTTCTTC
clone_size: .; j_call: TRBJ1-6; d_call: TRBD1; v_call: TRBV6-1; cdr3_aa: CASSPRGTGNSPLHF; cdr3_nt: TGTGCCAGCAGTCCCCGAGGGACAGGGAATTCACCCCTCCACTTT
clone_size: .; j_call: TRBJ1-3; d_call: .; v_call: TRBV7-9; cdr3_aa: CASSLSRNTIYF; cdr3_nt: TGTGCCAGCAGCTTGTCTAGAAACACCATATATTTT
clone_size: .; j_call: TRBJ2-3; d_call: .; v_call: TRBV6-1; cdr3_aa: CASSAYTDTQYF; cdr3_nt: TGTGCCAGCAGTGCCTACACAGATACGCAGTATTTT
clone_size: .; j_call: TRBJ1-6; d_call: TRBD1; v_call: TRBV5-1; cdr3_aa: CASSTHGTGRINSPLHF; cdr3_nt: TGCGCCAGCAGCACGCATGGGACAGGCAGAATTAATTCACCCCTCCACTTT
clone_size: .; j_call: TRBJ2-2; d_call: .; v_call: TRBV27; cdr3_aa: CASSLWQGHAGELFF; cdr3_nt: TGTGCCAGCAGTTTATGGCAGGGGCATGCCGGGGAGCTGTTTTTT
clone_size: .; j_call: TRBJ1-2; d_call: .; v_call: TRBV5-4; cdr3_aa: CASSGGGLDNGYTF; cdr3_nt: TGTGCCAGCAGCGGAGGGGGATTGGACAATGGCTACACCTTC
clone_size: .; j_call: TRBJ1-4; d_call: .; v_call: TRBV18; cdr3_aa: CASSPVRGLNEKLFF; cdr3_nt: TGTGCCAGCTCACCGGTCAGGGGACTGAATGAAAAACTGTTTTTT
clone_size: .; j_call: TRBJ1-4; d_call: .; v_call: TRBV6-5; cdr3_aa: CASSWSGSVNEKLFF; cdr3_nt: TGTGCCAGCAGTTGGAGTGGCAGCGTTAATGAAAAACTGTTTTTT